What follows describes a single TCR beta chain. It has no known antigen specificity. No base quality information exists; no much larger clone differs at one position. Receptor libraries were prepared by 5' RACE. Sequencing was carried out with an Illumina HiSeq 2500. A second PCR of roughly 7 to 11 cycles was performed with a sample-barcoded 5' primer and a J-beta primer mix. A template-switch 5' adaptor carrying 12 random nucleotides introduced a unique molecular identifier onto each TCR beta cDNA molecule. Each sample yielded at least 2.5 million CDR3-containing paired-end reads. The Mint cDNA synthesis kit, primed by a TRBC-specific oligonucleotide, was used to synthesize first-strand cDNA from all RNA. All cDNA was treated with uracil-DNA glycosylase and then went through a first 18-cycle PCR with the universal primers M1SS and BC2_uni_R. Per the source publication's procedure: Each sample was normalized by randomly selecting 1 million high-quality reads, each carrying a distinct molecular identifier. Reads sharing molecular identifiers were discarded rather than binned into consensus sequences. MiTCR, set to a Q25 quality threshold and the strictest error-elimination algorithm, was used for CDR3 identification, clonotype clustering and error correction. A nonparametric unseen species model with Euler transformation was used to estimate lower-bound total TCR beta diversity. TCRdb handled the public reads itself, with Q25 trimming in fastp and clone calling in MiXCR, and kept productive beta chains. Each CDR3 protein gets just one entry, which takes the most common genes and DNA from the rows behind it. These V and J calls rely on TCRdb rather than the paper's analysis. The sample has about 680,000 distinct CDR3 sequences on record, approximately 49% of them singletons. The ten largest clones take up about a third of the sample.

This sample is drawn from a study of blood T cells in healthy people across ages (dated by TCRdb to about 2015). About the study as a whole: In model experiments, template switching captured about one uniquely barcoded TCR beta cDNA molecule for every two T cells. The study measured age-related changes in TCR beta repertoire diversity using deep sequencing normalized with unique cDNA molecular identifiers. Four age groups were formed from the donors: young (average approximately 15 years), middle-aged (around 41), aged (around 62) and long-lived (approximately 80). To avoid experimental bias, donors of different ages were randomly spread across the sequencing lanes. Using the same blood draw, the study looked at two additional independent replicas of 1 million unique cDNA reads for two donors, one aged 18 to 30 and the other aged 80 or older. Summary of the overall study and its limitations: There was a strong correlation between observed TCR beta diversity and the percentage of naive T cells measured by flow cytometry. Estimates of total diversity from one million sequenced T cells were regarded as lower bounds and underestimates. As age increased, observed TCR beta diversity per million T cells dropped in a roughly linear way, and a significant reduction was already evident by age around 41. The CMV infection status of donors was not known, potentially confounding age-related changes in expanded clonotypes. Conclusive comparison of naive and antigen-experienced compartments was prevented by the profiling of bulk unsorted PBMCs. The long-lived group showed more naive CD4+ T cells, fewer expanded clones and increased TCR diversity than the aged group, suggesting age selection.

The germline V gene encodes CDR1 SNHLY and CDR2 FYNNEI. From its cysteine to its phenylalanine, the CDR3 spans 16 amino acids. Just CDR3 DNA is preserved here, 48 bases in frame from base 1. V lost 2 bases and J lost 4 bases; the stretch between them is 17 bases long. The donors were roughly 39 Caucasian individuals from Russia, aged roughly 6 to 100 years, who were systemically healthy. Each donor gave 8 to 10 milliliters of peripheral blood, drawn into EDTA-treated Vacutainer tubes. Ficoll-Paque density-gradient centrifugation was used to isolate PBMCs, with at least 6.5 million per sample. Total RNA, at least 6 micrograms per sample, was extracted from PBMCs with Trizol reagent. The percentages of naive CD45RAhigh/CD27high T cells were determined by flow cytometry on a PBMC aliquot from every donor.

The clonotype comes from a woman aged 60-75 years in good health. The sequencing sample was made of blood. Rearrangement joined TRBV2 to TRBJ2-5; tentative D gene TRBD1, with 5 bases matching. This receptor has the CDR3 CASSETGASSLETQYF. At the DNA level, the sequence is TGTGCCAGCAGTGAAACAGGCGCGTCCAGTTTAGAGACCCAGTACTTC.